This is a list of T cell receptor beta chains from one sample in a study of control samples from healthy donors and cancer patients. The assay was immunoSEQ multiplex PCR, and TCRdb's table has in-frame clones only and misses some. Here the sample spans around 200,000 clones, 90% to 95% being singletons. The sequencing sample was made of blood. These receptors were obtained from a man aged 18 to 35 in good health. The CDR3 runs from the conserved cysteine through the conserved F or W. D genes are given only for firm matches. Clone size, where shown, is once, few, many, or a class for clones that have expanded.

>TRBD1|TRBJ2-7|NA|TRBV4-2
TGTGCCAGCAGCCAAGCGGGGACAGTGGGATACGAGCAGTACTTC
CASSQAGTVGYEQYF
>NA|TRBJ1-6|NA|TRBV27
TGTGCCAGCAAGGACTCCTATAATTCACCCCTCCACTTT
CASKDSYNSPLHF
>NA|TRBJ1-1|NA|TRBV3-1/TRBV3-2
TGTGCCAGCAGCCACGGTAACACTGAAGCTTTCTTT
CASSHGNTEAFF
>TRBD1|TRBJ2-3|NA|TRBV14
TGTGCCAGCAGCCAAGCACAGGGGTTGACGCAGTATTTT
CASSQAQGLTQYF
>NA|TRBJ1-2|NA|TRBV28
TGTGCCAGCAGAGACGTGCGCTATGGCTACACCTTC
CASRDVRYGYTF
>NA|TRBJ2-5|NA|TRBV3-1/TRBV3-2
TGTGCCAGCAGCCTAAGTCCGGGAGAGACCCAGTACTTC
CASSLSPGETQYF
>TRBD2|TRBJ2-7|NA|TRBV29-1
TGCAGCGTTGAATTGGCGGGGGGTAATGACGAGCAGTACTTC
CSVELAGGNDEQYF
>TRBD2|TRBJ2-1|NA|TRBV7-8
TGTGCCAGCAGCTTAGGACTAGCGGGGATCAATGAGCAGTTCTTC
CASSLGLAGINEQFF
>TRBD1|TRBJ1-4|NA|TRBV13
TGTGCCAGCAGCTTAGGAGGGGACAGCGCCGATGAAAAACTGTTTTTT
CASSLGGDSADEKLFF
>TRBD1|TRBJ2-2|once|TRBV2
TGTGCCAGCAGTAGAAGACAGGGGGACACCGGGGAGCTGTTTTTT
CASSRRQGDTGELFF
>TRBD1|TRBJ2-7|once|TRBV10-3
TGTGCCATCAGCCAACAGGGGGCGATGGCCTACGAGCAGTACTTC
CAISQQGAMAYEQYF
>NA|TRBJ1-2|NA|TRBV11-2
TGTGCCAGCAGCTCTCAGGGGATCTATGGCTACACCTTC
CASSSQGIYGYTF
>NA|TRBJ2-7|NA|TRBV5-1
TGCGCCAGCAGCTTGGCAGTTCCCTACGAGCAGTACTTC
CASSLAVPYEQYF
>NA|TRBJ2-2|once|TRBV3-1/TRBV3-2
TGTGCCAGCAGCTTCCAGGGGGGAGTGGACACCGGGGAGCTGTTTTTT
CASSFQGGVDTGELFF
>NA|TRBJ2-2|NA|TRBV28
TGTGCCAGCAGTTTGAACACCGGGGAGCTGTTTTTT
CASSLNTGELFF
>NA|TRBJ2-5|NA|TRBV25-1
TGTGCCAGCAGTGTCGGCGAGACCCAGTACTTC
CASSVGETQYF
>NA|TRBJ2-7|NA|TRBV11-2
TGTGCCAGCAGGAAACTCGTGGGGGGAAACTACGAGCAGTACTTC
CASRKLVGGNYEQYF
>NA|TRBJ1-2|NA|TRBV3-1/TRBV3-2
TGTGCCAGCAGCCAATCAAGGGACTATGGCTACACCTTC
CASSQSRDYGYTF
>TRBD1|TRBJ1-2|NA|TRBV6-5
TGTGCCAGCAACCAAGGACAGGGGAGAAATTATGGCTACACCTTC
CASNQGQGRNYGYTF
>NA|TRBJ2-3|NA|TRBV7-2
TGTGCCAGCATCCTACCCGGTCGGGTCAGGGATACGCAGTATTTT
CASILPGRVRDTQYF
>TRBD1|TRBJ1-6|NA|TRBV4-1
TGCGCCAGCAGCCAAGAAGATTTTTTGGACAGGGGGACACCCCTCCACTTT
CASSQEDFLDRGTPLHF
>NA|TRBJ1-1|NA|TRBV6-5
TGTGCCAGCAGTTACTCGGGCAGAAAGACTGAAGCTTTCTTT
CASSYSGRKTEAFF
>TRBD1|TRBJ2-7|NA|TRBV4-1
TGCGCCAGCAGCCAAGATTCCGCAGGGGGAACCTACGAGCAGTACTTC
CASSQDSAGGTYEQYF
>NA|TRBJ2-3|NA|TRBV6-1
TGTGCCAGCAGTGAACTGTCACAGAGGTGGGATACGCAGTATTTT
CASSELSQRWDTQYF